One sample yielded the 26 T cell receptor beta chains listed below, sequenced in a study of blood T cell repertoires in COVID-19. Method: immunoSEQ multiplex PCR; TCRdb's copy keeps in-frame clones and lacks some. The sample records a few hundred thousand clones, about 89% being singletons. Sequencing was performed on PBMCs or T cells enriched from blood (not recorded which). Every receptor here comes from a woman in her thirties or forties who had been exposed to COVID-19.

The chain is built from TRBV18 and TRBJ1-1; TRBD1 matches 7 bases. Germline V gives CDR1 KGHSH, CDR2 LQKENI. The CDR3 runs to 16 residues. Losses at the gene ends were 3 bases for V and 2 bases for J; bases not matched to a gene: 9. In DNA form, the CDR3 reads TGTGCCAGCTCACCCCAGGGACAGTTACTAAACACTGAAGCTTTCTTT. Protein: CASSPQGQLLNTEAFF.

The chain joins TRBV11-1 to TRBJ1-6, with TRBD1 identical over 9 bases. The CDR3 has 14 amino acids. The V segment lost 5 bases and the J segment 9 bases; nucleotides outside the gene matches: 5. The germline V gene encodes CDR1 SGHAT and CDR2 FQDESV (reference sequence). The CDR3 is CASSGGTGSSPLHF. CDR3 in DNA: TGTGCCAGCAGCGGTGGGACAGGGAGTTCACCCCTCCACTTT.

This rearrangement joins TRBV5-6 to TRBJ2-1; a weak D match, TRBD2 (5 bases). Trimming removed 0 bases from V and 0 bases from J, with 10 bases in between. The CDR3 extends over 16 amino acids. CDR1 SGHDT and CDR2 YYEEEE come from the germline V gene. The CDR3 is CASSLVRGNSYNEQFF. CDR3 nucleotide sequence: TGTGCCAGCAGCTTGGTTCGGGGAAACTCCTACAATGAGCAGTTCTTC.

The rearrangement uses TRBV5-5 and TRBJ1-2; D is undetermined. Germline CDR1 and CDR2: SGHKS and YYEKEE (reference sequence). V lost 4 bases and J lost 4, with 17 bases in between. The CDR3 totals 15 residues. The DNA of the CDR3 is TGTGCCAGCAGCACCCCCCTGGGTGGGAGCTATGGCTACACCTTC. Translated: CASSTPLGGSYGYTF.

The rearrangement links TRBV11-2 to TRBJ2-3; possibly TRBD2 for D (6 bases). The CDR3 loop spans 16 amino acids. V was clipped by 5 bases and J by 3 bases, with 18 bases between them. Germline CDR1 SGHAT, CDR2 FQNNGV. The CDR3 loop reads CASSIGTVGPTDTQYF. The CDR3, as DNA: TGTGCCAGCAGCATTGGGACTGTCGGGCCGACAGATACGCAGTATTTT.

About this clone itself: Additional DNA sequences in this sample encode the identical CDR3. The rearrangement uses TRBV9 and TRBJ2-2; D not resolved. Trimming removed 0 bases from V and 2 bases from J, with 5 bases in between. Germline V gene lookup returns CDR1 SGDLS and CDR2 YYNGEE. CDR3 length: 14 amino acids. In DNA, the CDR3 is TGTGCCAGCAGCGTAGTGTCAAACACCGGGGAGCTGTTTTTT. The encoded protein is CASSVVSNTGELFF. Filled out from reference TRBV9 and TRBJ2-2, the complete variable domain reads DSGVTQTPKHLITATGQRVTLRCSPRSGDLSVYWYQQSLDQGLQFLIQYYNGEERAKGNILERFSAQQFPDLHSELNLSSLELGDSALYFCASSVVSNTGELFFGEGSRLTVL.

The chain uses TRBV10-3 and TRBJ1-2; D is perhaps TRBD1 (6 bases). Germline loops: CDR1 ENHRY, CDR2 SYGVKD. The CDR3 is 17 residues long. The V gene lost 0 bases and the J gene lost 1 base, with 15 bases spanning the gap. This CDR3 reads CAISESVGAGDNYGYTF. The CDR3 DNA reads TGTGCCATCAGTGAGTCGGTTGGCGCAGGGGATAACTATGGCTACACCTTC.

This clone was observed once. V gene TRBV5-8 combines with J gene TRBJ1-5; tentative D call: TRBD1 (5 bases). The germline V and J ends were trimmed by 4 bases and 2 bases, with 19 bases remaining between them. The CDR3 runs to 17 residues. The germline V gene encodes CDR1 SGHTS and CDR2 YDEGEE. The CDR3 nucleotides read TGTGCCAGCAGCAAGGGACTTCCGAACGGCGGCAATCAGCCCCAGCATTTT. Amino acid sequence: CASSKGLPNGGNQPQHF.

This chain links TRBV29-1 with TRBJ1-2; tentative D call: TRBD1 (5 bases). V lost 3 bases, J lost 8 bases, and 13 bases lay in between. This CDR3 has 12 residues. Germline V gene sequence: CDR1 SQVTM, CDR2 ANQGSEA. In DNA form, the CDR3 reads TGCAGCGTTGACTGGGGGGACGGCGGCTACACCTTC. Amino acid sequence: CSVDWGDGGYTF.

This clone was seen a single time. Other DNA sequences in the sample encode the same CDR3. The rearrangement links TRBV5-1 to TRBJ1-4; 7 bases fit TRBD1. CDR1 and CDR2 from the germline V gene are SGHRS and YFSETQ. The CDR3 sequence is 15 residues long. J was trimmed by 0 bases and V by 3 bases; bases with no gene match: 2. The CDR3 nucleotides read TGCGCCAGCAGCTCTACAGGGGCAACTAATGAAAAACTGTTTTTT. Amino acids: CASSSTGATNEKLFF.

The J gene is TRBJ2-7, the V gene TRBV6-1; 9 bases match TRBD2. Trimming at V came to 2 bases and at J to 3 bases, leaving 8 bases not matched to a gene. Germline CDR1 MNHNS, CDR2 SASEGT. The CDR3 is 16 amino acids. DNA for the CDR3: TGTGCCAGCAGTGAACCTAGCGGGAAAGGATACTACGAGCAGTACTTC. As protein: CASSEPSGKGYYEQYF.

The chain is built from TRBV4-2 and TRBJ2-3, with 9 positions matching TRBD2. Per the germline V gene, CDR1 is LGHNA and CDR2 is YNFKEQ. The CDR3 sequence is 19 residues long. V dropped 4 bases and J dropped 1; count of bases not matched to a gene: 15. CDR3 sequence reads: CASSPTGVVAGERTDTQYF. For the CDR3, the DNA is TGTGCCAGCAGCCCAACTGGGGTGGTAGCGGGGGAGCGCACAGATACGCAGTATTTT.

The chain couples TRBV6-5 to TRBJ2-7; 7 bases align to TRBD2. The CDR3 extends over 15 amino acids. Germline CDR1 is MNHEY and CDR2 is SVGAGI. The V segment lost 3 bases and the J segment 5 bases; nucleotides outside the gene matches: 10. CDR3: CASSYSRGGPHEQYF. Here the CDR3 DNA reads TGTGCCAGCAGTTATTCGCGGGGAGGGCCTCACGAGCAGTACTTC.

CDR3 in amino acids: CSVVTSGGYTDTQYF. The CDR3 DNA reads as TGCAGCGTAGTAACTAGCGGGGGATACACAGATACGCAGTATTTT. The rearrangement uses TRBV29-1 and TRBJ2-3, with 11 bases that match TRBD2. V lost 6 bases, J lost 2 bases, and 7 bases stayed unmatched. The length of the CDR3 is 15 residues. CDR1 is SQVTM and CDR2 is ANQGSEA in the germline V gene.

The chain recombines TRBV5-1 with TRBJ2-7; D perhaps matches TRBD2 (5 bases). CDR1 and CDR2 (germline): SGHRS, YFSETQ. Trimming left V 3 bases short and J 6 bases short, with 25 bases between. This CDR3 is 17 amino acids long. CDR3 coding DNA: TGCGCCAGCAGCTGGGGAGCGGAGGTCCGCCGGATCCGCGAGCAGTACTTC. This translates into CASSWGAEVRRIREQYF.

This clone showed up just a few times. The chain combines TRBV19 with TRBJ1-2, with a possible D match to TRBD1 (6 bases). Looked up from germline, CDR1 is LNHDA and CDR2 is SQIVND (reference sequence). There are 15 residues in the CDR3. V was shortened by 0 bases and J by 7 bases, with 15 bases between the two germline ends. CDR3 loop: CASSIEGQGSGGYTF. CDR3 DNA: TGTGCCAGTAGTATAGAGGGCCAGGGGAGCGGTGGCTACACCTTC.

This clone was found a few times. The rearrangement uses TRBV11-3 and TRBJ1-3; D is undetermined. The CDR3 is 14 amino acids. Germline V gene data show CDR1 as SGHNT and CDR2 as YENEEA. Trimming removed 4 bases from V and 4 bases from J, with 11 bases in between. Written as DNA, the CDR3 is TGTGCCAGCAGCTCTCGCGGGGAAGGAAACACCATATATTTT. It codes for CASSSRGEGNTIYF.

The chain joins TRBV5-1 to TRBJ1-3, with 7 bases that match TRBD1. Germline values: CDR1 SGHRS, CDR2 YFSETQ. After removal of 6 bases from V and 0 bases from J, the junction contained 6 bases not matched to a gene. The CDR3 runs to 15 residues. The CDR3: CASNPTGSSGNTIYF. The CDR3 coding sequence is TGCGCCAGCAACCCGACAGGGAGCTCTGGAAACACCATATATTTT.

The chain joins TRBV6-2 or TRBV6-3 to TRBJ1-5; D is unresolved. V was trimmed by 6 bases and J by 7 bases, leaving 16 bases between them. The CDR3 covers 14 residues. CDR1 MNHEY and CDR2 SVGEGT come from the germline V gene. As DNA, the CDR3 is TGTGCCAGCAGCCCAGACGACACGGGACAGCCCCAGCATTTT. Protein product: CASSPDDTGQPQHF.

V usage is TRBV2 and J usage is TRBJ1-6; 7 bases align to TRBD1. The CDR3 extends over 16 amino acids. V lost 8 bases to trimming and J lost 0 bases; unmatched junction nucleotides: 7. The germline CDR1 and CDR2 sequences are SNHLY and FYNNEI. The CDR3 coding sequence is TGTGCCAGCCTCCGGGACAGCCGCTCCTATAATTCACCCCTCCACTTT. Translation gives CASLRDSRSYNSPLHF.

The CDR3 reads CASSYRTGGVTEAFF. In nucleotides, the CDR3 is TGTGCCAGCAGCTACCGGACAGGGGGTGTGACTGAAGCTTTCTTT. The J gene is TRBJ1-1, the V gene TRBV7-9, with 10 bases that match TRBD1. V trimming: 4 bases; J trimming: 5 bases; junction bases outside the gene matches: 7. The CDR3 runs to 15 residues. CDR1 and CDR2 (germline): SEHNR, FQNEAQ (reference sequence).

CDR3 bases: TGTGCCAGCAGCTTACTCGTGACAGGAGAACAACGCTACGAGCAGTACTTC. It yields the protein CASSLLVTGEQRYEQYF. The genes are TRBV11-3 and TRBJ2-7; D may be TRBD1 (6 bases). Trimming stripped 2 bases from V and 3 bases from J, with 20 bases between. The CDR3 totals 17 residues. In germline, CDR1 is SGHNT, CDR2 YENEEA.

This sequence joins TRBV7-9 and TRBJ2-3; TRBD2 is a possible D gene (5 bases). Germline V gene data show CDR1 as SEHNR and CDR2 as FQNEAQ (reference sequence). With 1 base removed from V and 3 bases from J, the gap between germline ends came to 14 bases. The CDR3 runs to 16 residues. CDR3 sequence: CASSLGRSLATDTQYF. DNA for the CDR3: TGTGCCAGCAGCTTAGGGCGGAGCCTAGCTACAGATACGCAGTATTTT.

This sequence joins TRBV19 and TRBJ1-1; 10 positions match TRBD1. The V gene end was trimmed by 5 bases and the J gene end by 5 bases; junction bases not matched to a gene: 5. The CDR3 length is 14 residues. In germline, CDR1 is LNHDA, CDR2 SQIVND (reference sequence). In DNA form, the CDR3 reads TGTGCCAGTAGTGGACAGGGGGTTGAGACTGAAGCTTTCTTT. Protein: CASSGQGVETEAFF.

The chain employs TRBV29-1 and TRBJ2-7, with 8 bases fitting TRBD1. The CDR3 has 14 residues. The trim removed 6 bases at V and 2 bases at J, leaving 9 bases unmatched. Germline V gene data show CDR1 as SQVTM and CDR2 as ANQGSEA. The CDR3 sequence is CSVYDRGRTYEQYF. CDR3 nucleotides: TGCAGCGTATACGACAGGGGCCGGACCTACGAGCAGTACTTC.

CDR3 in DNA: TGTGCCAGCCCGAGGGGGACATTTTATAATTCACCCCTCCACTTT. Its translation is CASPRGTFYNSPLHF. The rearrangement uses TRBV5-7 and TRBJ1-6, with D possibly matching TRBD1 (6 bases). TRBV5-7 has ORF status, its function being uncertain. There are 15 residues in the CDR3. V dropped 7 bases and J dropped 4 bases, with 15 bases sitting between them.